One sample yielded the 18 T cell receptor beta chains listed below, sequenced in a study of CD8 T cells in Susac syndrome (dated by TCRdb to the late 2010s). Library method: the immunoSEQ multiplex PCR assay. RNA was extracted using the RNeasy kit, and about 0.5 to 1 ug of the RNA was reverse transcribed with random hexamers. TCRdb passed the public sequencing reads through fastp at Q25 and MiXCR, retaining productive beta sequences. Under each unique CDR3 protein, matching rows form one entry showing the most common genes and DNA. The sample profile shows roughly 120,000 distinct CDR3 sequences; over 90% of them were found once. The ten largest make up roughly 0.3% of the sample. Sequencing used CD8+ T cells from PBMCs. Receptors were obtained from a human donor with multiple sclerosis.

The chain uses TRBV29-1 and TRBJ2-7; D uncertain. Germline V gives CDR1 SQVTM, CDR2 ANQGSEA. The V gene lost 4 bases and the J gene lost 6 bases, with 10 bases spanning the gap. This CDR3 has 11 residues. CDR3 in amino acids: CSVAGPSEQYF. Here the CDR3 DNA reads TGCAGCGTTGCGGGCCCCAGCGAGCAGTACTTC.

V is TRBV27 and J is TRBJ2-3, with 10 nucleotides matching TRBD2. CDR1 and CDR2 (germline): MNHEY, SMNVEV (reference sequence). Trimming at V came to 8 bases and at J to 9 bases, leaving 14 bases not matched to a gene. The CDR3 spans 15 residues. The CDR3 nucleotides read TGTGCCAGCGGTTACTGGCCTAGCGGGAGCAAAACGCAGTATTTT. It codes for CASGYWPSGSKTQYF.

The chain carries TRBV7-9 and TRBJ2-6; TRBD1 aligns across 9 bases. Germline loops: CDR1 SEHNR, CDR2 FQNEAQ (reference sequence). The CDR3 consists of 16 residues. V lost 8 bases and J lost 4; bases outside the gene matches: 9. Here the CDR3 DNA reads TGTGCCAGCTTAGGACAGGGGACGGGAGGGGCCAACGTCCTGACTTTC. Amino acids: CASLGQGTGGANVLTF.

The chain has TRBV5-6 and TRBJ1-1; no reliable D call. Germline V CDR1 and CDR2: SGHDT, YYEEEE. CDR3 length: 15 amino acids. V lost 4 bases and J lost 3, with 16 bases in between. The CDR3 loop is CASSPGRKWDTEAFF. CDR3 coding DNA: TGTGCCAGCAGCCCCGGACGGAAATGGGACACTGAAGCTTTCTTT.

This clonotype was seen once. The CDR3 is CASSSLPLAGGKKLKADTQYF. CDR3 nucleotides: TGTGCCAGCAGCTCCCTACCCTTAGCGGGAGGGAAAAAGCTCAAGGCAGATACGCAGTATTTT. V gene TRBV11-1 combines with J gene TRBJ2-3; 11 bases line up with TRBD2. The length of the CDR3 is 21 residues. V shed 4 bases and J 4 bases; nucleotides not matched to a gene: 22. Germline lookup yields CDR1 SGHAT and CDR2 FQDESV (reference sequence).

This chain connects TRBV3-1 to TRBJ2-1, with D maybe TRBD2 (7 bases). V lost 5 bases and J lost 7, with 18 bases in between. Germline CDR1 and CDR2: LGHDT and YNNKEL (reference sequence). This CDR3 has 15 amino acids. The CDR3 region has the DNA TGTGCCAGCAGCTCGGACCGGGGGGCCTGGAATGAGCAGTTCTTC. It translates to CASSSDRGAWNEQFF.

The chain links TRBV25-1 to TRBJ2-1; D might be TRBD2 (5 bases). CDR1 and CDR2 (germline): MGHDK, SYGVNS. The CDR3 length is 15 residues. The V gene lost 2 bases and the J gene lost 9 bases, with 17 bases spanning the gap. CDR3 sequence: CASSETGIIAGEQFF. The CDR3 coding sequence is TGTGCCAGCAGTGAAACCGGGATTATCGCGGGTGAGCAGTTCTTC. Full variable domain (missing parts from reference TRBV25-1 and TRBJ2-1): EADIYQTPRYLVIGTGKKITLECSQTMGHDKMYWYQQDPGMELHLIHYSYGVNSTEKGDLSSESTVSRIRTEHFPLTLESARPSHTSQYLCASSETGIIAGEQFFGPGTRLTVL.

This clonotype was observed once. This sequence joins TRBV12-3 or TRBV12-4 and TRBJ1-5, with 11 bases identical to TRBD1. The length of the CDR3 is 15 residues. Trimming at V came to 5 bases and at J to 9 bases, leaving 9 bases not matched to a gene. DNA for the CDR3: TGTGCCAGCAGTGCCGGGACAGGGGGTAGGTGGCCCCAGCATTTT. Translating it yields CASSAGTGGRWPQHF.

J is TRBJ1-4 and V is TRBV4-1, with D possibly TRBD1 on 5 matching bases. With 5 bases removed from V and 5 bases from J, the gap between germline ends came to 12 bases. There are 14 residues in the CDR3. Germline-derived CDR1 and CDR2 are MGHRA and YSYEKL. This CDR3 reads CASSSRQLNEKLFF. CDR3 DNA sequence: TGCGCCAGCAGCTCCCGACAGCTAAATGAAAAACTGTTTTTT.

The chain employs TRBV28 and TRBJ1-1, with a weak D call TRBD1 (5 bases). The CDR3 spans 14 residues. V lost 7 bases, J lost 1 base, and 13 bases lay in between. Germline V gives CDR1 MDHEN, CDR2 SYDVKM. The CDR3 protein is CASTQGWRNTEAFF. The CDR3 DNA follows: TGTGCCAGCACCCAGGGTTGGAGGAACACTGAAGCTTTCTTT.

The chain has TRBV20-1 and TRBJ2-7; D not resolved. The ends were cut back, 8 bases at V and 2 bases at J, with 19 bases in the middle. In germline, CDR1 is DFQATT, CDR2 SNEGSKA (reference sequence). This CDR3 has 14 amino acids. The CDR3 region is CSCTSPGIPYEQYF. CDR3 nucleotide sequence: TGCAGTTGCACGTCCCCAGGCATCCCCTACGAGCAGTACTTC.

CDR3 sequence: CATSRDRGEPYEQYV. In nucleotides, the CDR3 is TGTGCCACCAGCAGAGATCGGGGGGAACCCTACGAGCAGTACGTC. The chain combines TRBV15 with TRBJ2-7; 7 positions agree with TRBD2. Unmatched junction bases numbered 4, after V lost 0 bases and J lost 2 bases. CDR1 and CDR2 from the germline V gene are LNHNV and YYDKDF (reference sequence). The CDR3 contains 15 residues.

This clonotype was seen once. This chain connects TRBV13 to TRBJ2-7; 7 bases are a match to TRBD1. This CDR3 has 15 amino acids. V was clipped by 5 bases and J by 1 base; unmatched bases: 8. CDR1 and CDR2 from the germline V gene are PRHDT and FYEKMQ (reference sequence). The CDR3 spells CASSTRDSPSYEQYF. In DNA, the CDR3 is TGTGCCAGCAGCACCCGGGACAGCCCATCCTACGAGCAGTACTTC.

The chain is built from TRBV24-1 and TRBJ2-5; no definite D call. Germline CDR1 and CDR2: KGHDR and SFDVKD. CDR3 size: 13 residues. Trimming shortened V by 5 bases and J by 5 bases, and 11 bases separated the two germline ends. The CDR3 nucleotides read TGTGCCACCAGTGCCCTGATGGGGGAGACCCAGTACTTC. Translation: CATSALMGETQYF.

V gene TRBV6-5 combines with J gene TRBJ2-7; a possible D gene is TRBD1 (5 bases). V shed 2 bases and J shed 2 bases, with 13 bases lying between them. The CDR3 runs to 15 residues. CDR1 is MNHEY, CDR2 SVGAGI, per germline. The CDR3: CASSYGQGATYEQYF. Written as DNA, the CDR3 is TGTGCCAGCAGTTACGGCCAAGGGGCCACCTACGAGCAGTACTTC.

V gene TRBV4-1 combines with J gene TRBJ1-3; unclear D gene. CDR1 and CDR2 (germline): MGHRA, YSYEKL. The CDR3 loop spans 15 amino acids. Trimming left V 1 base short and J 2 bases short, with 9 bases between. The DNA of the CDR3 is TGCGCCAGCAGCCAAGGGCCGGAGACTGGAAACACCATATATTTT. Protein: CASSQGPETGNTIYF.

V and J are TRBV5-1 and TRBJ2-3, with TRBD2 matching 12 bases. The ends lost 1 base at V and 6 bases at J; junction bases unmatched: 6. CDR3 length equals 16 residues. The V gene's germline CDR1 is SGHRS and CDR2 YFSETQ. The CDR3 nucleotides read TGCGCCAGCAGCTTGTACCTAGCGGGGGGGCCCGATACGCAGTATTTT. Amino acids: CASSLYLAGGPDTQYF. Drawing the rest from reference TRBV5-1 and TRBJ2-3, the complete variable domain is KAGVTQTPRYLIKTRGQQVTLSCSPISGHRSVSWYQQTPGQGLQFLFEYFSETQRNKGNFPGRFSGRQFSNSRSEMNVSTLELGDSALYLCASSLYLAGGPDTQYFGPGTRLTVL.

This chain joins TRBV28 and TRBJ2-1; 10 nucleotides line up with TRBD1. Germline V gene sequence: CDR1 MDHEN, CDR2 SYDVKM. The CDR3 covers 14 residues. V dropped 6 bases and J dropped 4; count of bases not matched to a gene: 3. The CDR3 sequence: CASSDRGPYNEQFF. The CDR3 nucleotides are TGTGCCAGCAGCGACAGGGGGCCGTACAATGAGCAGTTCTTC.